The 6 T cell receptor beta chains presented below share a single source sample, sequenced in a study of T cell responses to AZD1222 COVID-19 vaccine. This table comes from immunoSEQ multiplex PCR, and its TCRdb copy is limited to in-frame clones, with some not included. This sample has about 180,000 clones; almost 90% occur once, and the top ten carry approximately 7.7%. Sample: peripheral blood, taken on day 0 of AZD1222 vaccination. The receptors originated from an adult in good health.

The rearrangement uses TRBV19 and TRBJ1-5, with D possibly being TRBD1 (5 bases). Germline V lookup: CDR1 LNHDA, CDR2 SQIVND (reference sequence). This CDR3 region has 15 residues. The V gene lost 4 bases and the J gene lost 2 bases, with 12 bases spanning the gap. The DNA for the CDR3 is TGTGCCAGTAGTACCTCCGCGGGGGGCAATCAGCCCCAGCATTTT. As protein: CASSTSAGGNQPQHF.

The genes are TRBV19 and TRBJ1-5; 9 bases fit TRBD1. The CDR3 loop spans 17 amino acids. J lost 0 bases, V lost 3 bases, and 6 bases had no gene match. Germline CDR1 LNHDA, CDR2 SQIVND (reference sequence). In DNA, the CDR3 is TGTGCCAGTAGTATTCGGGACAGGGCCCTTAGCAATCAGCCCCAGCATTTT. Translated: CASSIRDRALSNQPQHF.

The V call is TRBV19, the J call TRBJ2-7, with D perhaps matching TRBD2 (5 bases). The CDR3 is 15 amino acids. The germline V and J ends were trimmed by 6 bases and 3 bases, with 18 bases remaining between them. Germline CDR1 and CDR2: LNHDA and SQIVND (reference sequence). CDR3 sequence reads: CASRLGLHHRYEQYF. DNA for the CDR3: TGTGCCAGTAGACTCGGACTCCACCATCGCTACGAGCAGTACTTC.

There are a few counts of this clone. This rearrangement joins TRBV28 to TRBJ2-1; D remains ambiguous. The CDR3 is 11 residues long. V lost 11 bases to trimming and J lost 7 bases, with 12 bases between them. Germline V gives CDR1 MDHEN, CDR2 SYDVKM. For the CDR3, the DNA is TGTGCCGGTGGGGTTCGGAATGAGCAGTTCTTC. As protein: CAGGVRNEQFF.

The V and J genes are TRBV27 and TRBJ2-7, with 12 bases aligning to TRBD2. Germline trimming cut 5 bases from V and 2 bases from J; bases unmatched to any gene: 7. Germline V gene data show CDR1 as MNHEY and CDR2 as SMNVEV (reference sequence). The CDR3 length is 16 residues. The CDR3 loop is CASSTPLAGGTYEQYF. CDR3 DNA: TGTGCCAGCAGTACTCCACTAGCGGGGGGAACCTACGAGCAGTACTTC.

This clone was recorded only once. The CDR3 DNA sequence: TGTGCCAGCAGTTTAACCCTTTATGGGGAGCTGTTTTTT. Protein product: CASSLTLYGELFF. The rearrangement joins TRBV12-3 or TRBV12-4 to TRBJ2-2, with D uncertain. V was pared by 2 bases and J by 8 bases, with 9 bases between. This CDR3 is 13 amino acids long.